The 32 T cell receptor beta chains below come from one sample, sequenced in a study of T cell repertoires in ileal Crohn's disease. Sequenced by immunoSEQ multiplex PCR; TCRdb stores in-frame clones only, minus some. The sample consists of about 1,200 clones, 90% to 95% of them appearing once. Input material: ileal tissue. These receptors all stem from an adult with Crohn's disease.

This chain links TRBV20-1 with TRBJ1-2, with a weak D call TRBD1 (6 bases). V was cut by 4 bases and J by 14 bases, with 14 bases left in between. There are 10 residues in the CDR3. The germline V gene has CDR1 DFQATT and CDR2 SNEGSKA (reference sequence). CDR3 in DNA: TGCAGTGCTATGACAGGCTCTGAGACCTTC. Translated: CSAMTGSETF.

The chain uses TRBV11-3 and TRBJ2-2, with D perhaps matching TRBD1 (5 bases). Germline CDR1 SGHNT, CDR2 YENEEA. The V gene lost 1 base and the J gene lost 6 bases, with 18 bases spanning the gap. The length of the CDR3 is 17 residues. This CDR3 reads CASSLGLGHYLSGELFF. The CDR3 coding sequence is TGTGCCAGCAGCTTAGGGTTAGGACATTATCTCTCCGGGGAGCTGTTTTTT. Full variable domain (missing parts from reference TRBV11-3 and TRBJ2-2): EAGVVQSPRYKIIEKKQPVAFWCNPISGHNTLYWYLQNLGQGPELLIRYENEEAVDDSQLPKDRFSAERLKGVDSTLKIQPAELGDSAVYLCASSLGLGHYLSGELFFGEGSRLTVL.

V and J are TRBV4-3 and TRBJ2-2, with 10 bases lining up with TRBD2. Germline assignment: CDR1 LGHNA and CDR2 YSLEER. The CDR3 is 17 residues long. Trimming at V came to 8 bases and at J to 6 bases, leaving 15 bases not matched to a gene. The CDR3 DNA is TGCGCCAGCGCCCCCCTCCTAGCGGGGGAGGGTGCCGGGGAGCTGTTTTTT. It specifies CASAPLLAGEGAGELFF.

The rearrangement joins TRBV5-1 to TRBJ2-3; D unclear. Germline CDR1 is SGHRS and CDR2 is YFSETQ. V lost 4 bases and J lost 2, with 5 bases in between. This CDR3 region has 12 residues. The CDR3 reads CASSEATDTQYF. In nucleotides, the CDR3 is TGCGCCAGCAGCGAAGCCACAGATACGCAGTATTTT.

This clone was observed a single time. The chain has TRBV7-2 and TRBJ2-5; tentative D call: TRBD1 (5 bases). This CDR3 contains 14 residues. Looked up from germline, CDR1 is SGHTA and CDR2 is FQGNSA. V shed 1 base and J shed 7 bases, with 13 bases lying between them. CDR3 amino acids: CASSLEVQAGTQYF. The CDR3, as DNA: TGTGCCAGCAGCTTAGAGGTACAGGCAGGGACCCAGTACTTC.

This chain uses TRBV28 with TRBJ2-7; TRBD1 matches 8 bases. The V segment lost 6 bases and the J segment 2 bases; nucleotides outside the gene matches: 9. CDR1 and CDR2 from the germline V gene are MDHEN and SYDVKM. The CDR3 covers 15 residues. In DNA form, the CDR3 reads TGTGCCAGCAGCCGCGGGACAGGTTTTCCCTACGAGCAGTACGTC. Translating gives CASSRGTGFPYEQYV.

The chain is built from TRBV7-2 and TRBJ1-4; no clear D. Germline assignment: CDR1 SGHTA and CDR2 FQGNSA. This CDR3 region has 15 residues. The V end lost 3 bases, the J end lost 6 bases, and 14 bases lay between the germline ends. The CDR3 DNA is TGTGCCAGCAGCTTCAAGGGCGGGTATGATGAAAAACTGTTTTTT. Translating gives CASSFKGGYDEKLFF.

The chain has TRBV4-3 and TRBJ2-5, with TRBD2 identical over 9 bases. The CDR3 runs 20 residues. The V segment lost 0 bases and the J segment 0 bases; nucleotides outside the gene matches: 14. Germline CDR1 and CDR2: LGHNA and YSLEER. CDR3 nucleotides: TGCGCCAGCAGCCAAGATCTTGTCCCGATACGCGGGGGGGACCAAGAGACCCAGTACTTC. It translates to CASSQDLVPIRGGDQETQYF.

This clone has just one count. The chain recombines TRBV12-1 with TRBJ2-1; TRBD1, the table's D call, was not compared with the DNA. TRBV12-1 is marked as a pseudogene. The CDR3 totals 15 residues. The CDR3 loop reads CASSSRDRDYNEQFF. CDR3 in DNA: TGTGCCAGCAGTTCCCGGGACAGGGACTACAATGAGCAGTTCTTC.

This chain uses TRBV7-9 with TRBJ2-5, with 8 nucleotides matching TRBD1. V was clipped by 0 bases and J by 5 bases; unmatched bases: 5. The CDR3 spans 15 residues. In germline, CDR1 is SEHNR, CDR2 FQNEAQ (reference sequence). The CDR3 nucleotides are TGTGCCAGCAGCTTAGCCCCAGGGGGCCATGAGACCCAGTACTTC. Translating it yields CASSLAPGGHETQYF.

The gene calls are TRBV10-3 and TRBJ2-5; no clear D. The end of the DNA is better explained by TRBJ2-7, so the J call may be wrong. This CDR3 spans 14 amino acids. Germline loops: CDR1 ENHRY, CDR2 SYGVKD. CDR3: CAISEDWRAYEQYF. CDR3 coding DNA: TGTGCCATCAGTGAAGACTGGAGAGCCTACGAGCAGTACTTC.

This clone was observed once. V is TRBV28 and J is TRBJ1-5, with TRBD1 matching 7 bases. The germline CDR1 and CDR2 sequences are MDHEN and SYDVKM. This CDR3 has 14 amino acids. V was pared by 6 bases and J by 8 bases, with 10 bases of the junction left unmatched. CDR3 nucleotides: TGTGCCAGCAGCAGGCGGGTAGGGGGCAAGCCCCAGCATTTT. Its protein product is CASSRRVGGKPQHF.

This chain links TRBV5-1 with TRBJ2-1, with D possibly matching TRBD1 (6 bases). The CDR3 loop spans 18 amino acids. V lost 4 bases, J lost 0 bases, and 20 bases lay in between. CDR1 is SGHRS, CDR2 YFSETQ, per germline. CDR3: CASSPGTRSRSSYNEQFF. For the CDR3, the DNA is TGCGCCAGCAGCCCCGGGACAAGATCTAGAAGCTCCTACAATGAGCAGTTCTTC.

The V and J genes are TRBV9 and TRBJ2-3, with TRBD1 matching 7 bases. CDR1 is SGDLS and CDR2 is YYNGEE in the germline V gene. V lost 0 bases and J lost 0; bases outside the gene matches: 4. This CDR3 is built from 16 residues. DNA of the CDR3: TGTGCCAGCAGCGTAGCGAGGGGGCGAAGCACAGATACGCAGTATTTT. Protein sequence: CASSVARGRSTDTQYF.

The chain uses TRBV5-5 and TRBJ2-1; 8 nucleotides agree with TRBD2. From germline, CDR1 is SGHKS and CDR2 YYEKEE (reference sequence). V lost 1 base, J lost 6 bases, and 6 bases stayed unmatched. The CDR3 has 15 residues. Here the CDR3 DNA reads TGTGCCAGCAGCTTGAACGGGGGGGCCGCCAATGAGCAGTTCTTC. Residues: CASSLNGGAANEQFF. The complete variable domain, with remaining parts taken from reference TRBV5-5 and TRBJ2-1, reads DAGVTQSPTHLIKTRGQQVTLRCSPISGHKSVSWYQQVLGQGPQFIFQYYEKEERGRGNFPDRFSARQFPNYSSELNVNALLLGDSALYLCASSLNGGAANEQFFGPGTRLTVL.

This clone appeared once. This chain joins TRBV5-8 and TRBJ2-5; D is possibly TRBD2 (5 bases). The CDR3 covers 15 residues. Germline V gives CDR1 SGHTS, CDR2 YDEGEE. V dropped 0 bases and J dropped 4 bases, with 13 bases sitting between them. CDR3 sequence (DNA): TGTGCCAGCAGCTTGGGGTCAGTAGAGGGAGAGACCCAGTACTTC. It encodes CASSLGSVEGETQYF.

CDR3 amino acids: CASSDFQGSGIQYF. The CDR3 nucleotides read TGTGCCAGCAGTGACTTCCAGGGCTCAGGCATTCAGTACTTC. The chain joins TRBV6-4 to TRBJ2-4; perhaps TRBD1 as D (5 bases). Trimming shortened V by 1 base and J by 9 bases, and 13 bases separated the two germline ends. This CDR3 contains 14 residues. Germline V gives CDR1 MRHNA, CDR2 SNTAGT.

This rearrangement joins TRBV9 to TRBJ2-3; 9 nucleotides agree with TRBD2. V trimming: 0 bases; J trimming: 1 base; junction bases outside the gene matches: 0. Germline lookup yields CDR1 SGDLS and CDR2 YYNGEE. CDR3 length: 15 amino acids. As DNA, the CDR3 is TGTGCCAGCAGCGTAGGCGGGGGGGGCACAGATACGCAGTATTTT. Its translation is CASSVGGGGTDTQYF.

The CDR3 sequence is CASSLEGRGRGQPQHF. CDR3 coding DNA: TGTGCCAGCAGCTTGGAAGGCAGGGGGCGCGGTCAGCCCCAGCATTTT. V usage is TRBV7-9 and J usage is TRBJ1-5; 8 positions agree with TRBD1. The CDR3 spans 16 residues. Germline values: CDR1 SEHNR, CDR2 FQNEAQ (reference sequence). The V gene end was trimmed by 3 bases and the J gene end by 6 bases; junction bases not matched to a gene: 10.

The CDR3 region has the DNA TGTGCCAGCAGCTTCGGACAGGGGGCGAATTCACCCCTCCACTTT. The encoded protein is CASSFGQGANSPLHF. The V gene is TRBV7-8, the J gene TRBJ1-6, with 11 bases fitting TRBD1. This CDR3 has 15 residues. Germline CDR1 SGHVS, CDR2 FQNEAQ. J lost 7 bases, V lost 3 bases, and 2 bases had no gene match.

The chain uses TRBV4-1 and TRBJ1-1, with D unclear. Germline V CDR1 and CDR2: MGHRA, YSYEKL. V shed 1 base and J shed 0 bases, with 9 bases lying between them. The CDR3 covers 15 residues. This CDR3 is CASSQGSLMNTEAFF. As DNA, the CDR3 is TGCGCCAGCAGCCAAGGTTCCCTTATGAACACTGAAGCTTTCTTT.

The chain carries TRBV11-3 and TRBJ1-1; D unresolved. CDR1 and CDR2 from the germline V gene are SGHNT and YENEEA. Trimming took off 1 base at V and 3 bases at J, with 6 bases between the two ends. This CDR3 comprises 13 residues. This CDR3 is CASSLGRYTEAFF. CDR3 DNA sequence: TGTGCCAGCAGCTTAGGGAGGTACACTGAAGCTTTCTTT. The full variable domain, with the rest looked up from reference TRBV11-3 and TRBJ1-1, is EAGVVQSPRYKIIEKKQPVAFWCNPISGHNTLYWYLQNLGQGPELLIRYENEEAVDDSQLPKDRFSAERLKGVDSTLKIQPAELGDSAVYLCASSLGRYTEAFFGQGTRLTVV.

CDR3 in amino acids: CASSQVREDTIYF. CDR3 in DNA: TGCGCCAGCAGCCAAGTGAGGGAGGACACCATATATTTT. The chain uses TRBV4-1 and TRBJ1-3; no reliable D call. CDR3 length: 13 residues. Germline lookup yields CDR1 MGHRA and CDR2 YSYEKL. The V end was cut by 1 base, the J end by 8 bases, with 9 bases between.

The CDR3 DNA reads TGTGCCACCAGCAGAGGTCCAGCAGGGAGGCCGAATGAAAAACTGTTTTTT. Amino acid sequence: CATSRGPAGRPNEKLFF. The chain joins TRBV15 to TRBJ1-4, with a possible D match to TRBD1 (5 bases). The CDR3 sequence is 17 residues long. Trimming took 1 base from V and 5 from J, leaving 17 bases between them. Germline V gives CDR1 LNHNV, CDR2 YYDKDF (reference sequence).

The V call is TRBV4-1, the J call TRBJ2-7; 8 positions match TRBD2. V lost 1 base, J lost 4 bases, and 6 bases stayed unmatched. The CDR3 runs to 15 residues. Germline V gives CDR1 MGHRA, CDR2 YSYEKL. The CDR3 sequence: CASSQGYGGGYEQYF. In DNA, the CDR3 is TGCGCCAGCAGCCAAGGATACGGGGGGGGGTACGAGCAGTACTTC.

This chain joins TRBV20-1 and TRBJ1-1; possibly TRBD1 for D (6 bases). This CDR3 has 11 residues. CDR1 and CDR2 (germline): DFQATT, SNEGSKA (reference sequence). The germline V and J ends were trimmed by 3 bases and 5 bases, with 7 bases remaining between them. The CDR3: CSASRGTEAFF. Written as DNA, the CDR3 is TGCAGTGCTAGCAGGGGTACTGAAGCTTTCTTT.

V gene TRBV18 combines with J gene TRBJ2-5, with D perhaps TRBD1 (6 bases). The CDR3 loop spans 16 amino acids. V lost 3 bases to trimming and J lost 2 bases, with 16 bases between them. The germline V gene has CDR1 KGHSH and CDR2 LQKENI. CDR3 in DNA: TGTGCCAGCTCACCTTCTCCCGGACAGCTGCAAGAGACCCAGTACTTC. Translated: CASSPSPGQLQETQYF.

This clone was recorded a few times. This rearrangement joins TRBV4-1 to TRBJ1-2; D not resolved. V lost 3 bases and J 4 bases, leaving 9 bases between the germline ends. This CDR3 contains 13 residues. Germline loops: CDR1 MGHRA, CDR2 YSYEKL. The CDR3 DNA reads TGCGCCAGCAGCCAGCAAACGGGCTATGGCTACACCTTC. Translated, it gives CASSQQTGYGYTF.

The V call is TRBV6-6, the J call TRBJ1-2, with 8 bases fitting TRBD1. The CDR3 is 16 amino acids. Germline V gene lookup returns CDR1 MNHNY and CDR2 SVGAGI (reference sequence). V shed 6 bases and J 2 bases; nucleotides not matched to a gene: 11. CDR3 coding DNA: TGTGCCAGCAGAAACCCACAGGGGGAGGGAAACTATGGCTACACCTTC. Its translation: CASRNPQGEGNYGYTF.

This chain links TRBV6-1 with TRBJ2-7; 7 bases line up with TRBD2. CDR3 size: 14 residues. The germline V gene encodes CDR1 MNHNS and CDR2 SASEGT. With V trimmed by 2 bases and J by 2 bases, 3 bases remained unmatched. The CDR3 loop is CASSERAGAYEQYF. For the CDR3, the DNA is TGTGCCAGCAGTGAACGGGCGGGGGCCTACGAGCAGTACTTC.

V usage is TRBV27 and J usage is TRBJ2-1, with TRBD2 as a possible D gene (5 bases). This CDR3 spans 14 amino acids. Germline CDR1 reads MNHEY; CDR2 reads SMNVEV (reference sequence). V was pared by 8 bases and J by 10 bases, with 21 bases between. This chain's CDR3 is CASWGDFYISEQFF. As DNA, the CDR3 is TGTGCCAGCTGGGGAGACTTCTACATATCGGAGCAGTTCTTC.

This rearrangement joins TRBV4-3 to TRBJ1-1, with TRBD1 as a possible D gene (5 bases). The V and J ends lost 2 bases and 6 bases respectively, with 7 bases between them. Per the germline V gene, CDR1 is LGHNA and CDR2 is YSLEER. CDR3 length equals 12 residues. Here the CDR3 reads CASSQWGAEAFF. CDR3 coding DNA: TGCGCCAGCAGCCAATGGGGGGCTGAAGCTTTCTTT.